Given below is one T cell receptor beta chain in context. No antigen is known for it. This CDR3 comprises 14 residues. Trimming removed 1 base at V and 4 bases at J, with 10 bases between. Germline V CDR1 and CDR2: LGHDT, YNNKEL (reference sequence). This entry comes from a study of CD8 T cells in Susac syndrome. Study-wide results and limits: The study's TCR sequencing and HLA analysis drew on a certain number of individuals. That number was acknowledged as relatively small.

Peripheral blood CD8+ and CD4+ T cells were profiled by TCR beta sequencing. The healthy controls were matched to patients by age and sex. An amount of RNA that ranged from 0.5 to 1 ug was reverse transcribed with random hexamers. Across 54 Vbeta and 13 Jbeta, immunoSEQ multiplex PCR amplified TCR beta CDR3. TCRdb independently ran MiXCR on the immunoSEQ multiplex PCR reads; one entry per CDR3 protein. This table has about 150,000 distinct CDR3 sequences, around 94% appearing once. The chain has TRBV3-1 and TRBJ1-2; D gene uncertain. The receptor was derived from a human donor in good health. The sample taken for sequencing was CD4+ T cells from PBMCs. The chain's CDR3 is CASSQGPSGYGYTF. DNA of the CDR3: TGTGCCAGCAGCCAAGGACCGAGTGGCTATGGCTACACCTTC.